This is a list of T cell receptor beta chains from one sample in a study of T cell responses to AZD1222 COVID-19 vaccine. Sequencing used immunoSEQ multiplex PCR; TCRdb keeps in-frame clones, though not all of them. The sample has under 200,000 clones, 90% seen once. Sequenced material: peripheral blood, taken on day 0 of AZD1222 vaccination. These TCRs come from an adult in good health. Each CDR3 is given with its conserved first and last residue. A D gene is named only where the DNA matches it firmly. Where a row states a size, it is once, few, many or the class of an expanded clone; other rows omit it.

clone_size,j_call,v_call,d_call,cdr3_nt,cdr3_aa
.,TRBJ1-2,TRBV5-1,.,TGCGCCAGCAGCTTGGGAAGCACGGAAACTTATGGCTACACCTTC,CASSLGSTETYGYTF
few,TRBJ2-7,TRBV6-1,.,TGTGCCAGCAGTGAAGATAGCGGTGGCTCCTACGAGCAGTACTTC,CASSEDSGGSYEQYF
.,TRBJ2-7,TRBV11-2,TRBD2,TGTGCCAGCAGCTTAGGGACCCGGGGGGTCGACGAGCAGTACTTC,CASSLGTRGVDEQYF
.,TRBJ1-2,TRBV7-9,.,TGTGCCAGCAGCCTCCTGCCGTGGGGGGACTATGGCTACACCTTC,CASSLLPWGDYGYTF
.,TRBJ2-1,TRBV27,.,TGTGCCAGCAGTCTGATCAGACAGAGGAGTAACAATGAGCAGTTCTTC,CASSLIRQRSNNEQFF
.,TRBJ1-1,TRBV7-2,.,TGTGCCAGCAGCTTGGGGGGGACATCGAACACTGAAGCTTTCTTT,CASSLGGTSNTEAFF
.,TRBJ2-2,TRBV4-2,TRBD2,TGTGCCAGCAGCCTCTTAATGCCCGGGACTAGTGAGGCCGGGGAGCTGTTTTTT,CASSLLMPGTSEAGELFF
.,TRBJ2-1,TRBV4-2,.,TGTGCCAGCAGCCAAGGCCTCGGCGGGGCCAATGAGCAGTTCTTC,CASSQGLGGANEQFF
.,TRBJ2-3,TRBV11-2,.,TGTGCCAGCAGCTCCCTGGGTAGGCTGAGGGATACGCAGTATTTT,CASSSLGRLRDTQYF
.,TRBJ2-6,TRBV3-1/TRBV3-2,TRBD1,TGTGCCAGCAGCCAAGGGGGGACAGGGGGCGATGGGGCCAACGTCCTGACTTTC,CASSQGGTGGDGANVLTF
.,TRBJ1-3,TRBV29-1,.,TGCAGCGTTGTTTTCCGGGAGACTGGAAACACCATATATTTT,CSVVFRETGNTIYF
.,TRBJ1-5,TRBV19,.,TGTGCCAGTAGTATAGTGAGGGGCAGTCAGCCCCAGCATTTT,CASSIVRGSQPQHF
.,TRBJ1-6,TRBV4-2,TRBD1,TGTGCCAGCAGCCCCTTTTTCTCTCAGGGGGCGGGTAATTCACCCCTCCACTTT,CASSPFFSQGAGNSPLHF
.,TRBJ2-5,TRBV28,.,TGTGCCAGCAGTTTAACGGGGCAATCCCTCAAGAAGACCCAGTACTTC,CASSLTGQSLKKTQYF
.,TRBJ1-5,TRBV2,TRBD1,TGTGCCAGCAGGGGACAGGGGGCCCAGCCCCAGCATTTT,CASRGQGAQPQHF
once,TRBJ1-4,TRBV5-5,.,TGTGCCAGCAGCCTTTTTCCGGGACAAGTTAATGAAAAACTGTTTTTT,CASSLFPGQVNEKLFF
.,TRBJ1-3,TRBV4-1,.,TGCGCCAGCAGCCAAGTTCGCTCTGGAAACACCATATATTTT,CASSQVRSGNTIYF